This is a list of T cell receptor beta chains from one sample in a study of control samples from healthy donors and cancer patients. Some clones are missing from TCRdb's copy, which holds only in-frame ones; the method was immunoSEQ multiplex PCR. The sample holds under 150,000 clones; approximately 90% are singletons and the top ten take about 2.5%. Sequences were obtained from blood. The receptors originated from a woman aged 70 to 79 in good health. Both conserved end residues are part of each CDR3. A D gene is named only where the DNA matches it firmly. Clone size is not always given. Where it is, it says once, few, many or a class for expanded clones.

clone size,V gene,D gene,J gene,CDR3 DNA,CDR3 protein
NA,TRBV4-3,NA,TRBJ1-2,TGCGCCAGCAGCCAGGGGGGCCGGGGTGGCTACACCTTC,CASSQGGRGGYTF
NA,TRBV20-1,NA,TRBJ1-2,TGCAGTGCTAGTGGGCAGGGCGAGGGCTACACCTTC,CSASGQGEGYTF
NA,TRBV4-3,TRBD1,TRBJ1-6,TGCGCCAGCAGCCAAGACAGGGGGGCTTCACCCCTCCACTTT,CASSQDRGASPLHF
few,TRBV5-1,TRBD1,TRBJ1-2,TGCGCCAGCAGCTGGGACAGGTCGGGCTATGGCTACACCTTC,CASSWDRSGYGYTF
NA,TRBV29-1,NA,TRBJ1-2,TGCAGCGTTCGTTCTTGGGTGGGTTTCTATGGCTACACCTTC,CSVRSWVGFYGYTF
NA,TRBV7-9,NA,TRBJ1-5,TGTGCCAGCAGCTTAGGGCACCGCAATCAGCCCCAGCATTTT,CASSLGHRNQPQHF
NA,TRBV6-5,NA,TRBJ1-1,TGTGCCAGCAGTCCCGGGGGCATTAGGAACACTGAAGCTTTCTTT,CASSPGGIRNTEAFF
NA,TRBV6-5,TRBD1,TRBJ2-7,TGTGCCAGCACCTATCCAGGTGGACAGGGAGGCGAGCAGTACTTC,CASTYPGGQGGEQYF
once,TRBV27,NA,TRBJ1-5,TGTGCCAGCAGTTTCAGTGGCAATCAGCCCCAGCATTTT,CASSFSGNQPQHF
NA,TRBV5-6,NA,TRBJ2-3,TGTGCCAGCAGCTTGTTTAGGGAAGCAGATACGCAGTATTTT,CASSLFREADTQYF
NA,TRBV5-1,NA,TRBJ1-2,TGCGCCAGCAGCTCCCCGGACAGCGGCTACACCTTC,CASSSPDSGYTF
NA,TRBV14,TRBD1,TRBJ1-2,TGTGCCAGCAGCGATCGACAGGGCGCAAACTATGGCTACACCTTC,CASSDRQGANYGYTF
NA,TRBV27,TRBD1,TRBJ1-5,TGTGCCAGCAGCCCCCTGGACAGGGAAAATAGCAATCAGCCCCAGCATTTT,CASSPLDRENSNQPQHF
NA,TRBV6-5,TRBD1,TRBJ1-2,TGTGCCAGCGGACAGGGCGGTTTGGATGGCTACACCTTC,CASGQGGLDGYTF
few,TRBV19,NA,TRBJ2-7,TGTGCCAGTAGTATGATCCCCGGCCAACTGAAGCAGTACTTC,CASSMIPGQLKQYF
NA,TRBV6-5,TRBD1,TRBJ1-1,TGTGCCACCCGACAGGGGGCGAACACTGAAGCTTTCTTT,CATRQGANTEAFF
NA,TRBV3-1/TRBV3-2,NA,TRBJ1-1,TGTGCCAGCAGCCCCCGAAACACTGAAGCTTTCTTT,CASSPRNTEAFF
NA,TRBV7-2,NA,TRBJ2-5,TGTGCCAGCAGCTTACGGGGTGGGACCCAGTACTTC,CASSLRGGTQYF
NA,TRBV5-6,NA,TRBJ2-1,TGTGCCAGCAGCTTGGTACTGAAGAATGAGCAGTTCTTC,CASSLVLKNEQFF
NA,TRBV18,TRBD1,TRBJ2-3,TGTGCCAGCTCAGCGACAGGGGGGACAGATACGCAGTATTTT,CASSATGGTDTQYF
NA,TRBV25-1,NA,TRBJ1-4,TGTGCCAGCAGTCGACTAGCAACTAATGAAAAACTGTTTTTT,CASSRLATNEKLFF
NA,TRBV19,NA,TRBJ1-6,TGTGCCAGTAGTATACGGGTGGACTGGGAGTATAATTCACCCCTCCACTTT,CASSIRVDWEYNSPLHF
NA,TRBV7-2,NA,TRBJ1-2,TGTGCCAGCAGCCCGGACAGAAACGCGCCTCACACCTTC,CASSPDRNAPHTF
NA,TRBV18,NA,TRBJ1-1,TGTGCCAGCTCGCAAAGTAATGGGAACACTGAAGCTTTCTTT,CASSQSNGNTEAFF
NA,TRBV7-2,NA,TRBJ1-6,TGTGCCAGCAGCCTAGGGTCGGGACTTTTTTCACCCCTCCACTTT,CASSLGSGLFSPLHF
NA,TRBV4-3,TRBD1,TRBJ2-7,TGCGCCAGCAGCCAATCACCGACAGGGGACGAGCAGTACTTC,CASSQSPTGDEQYF
few,TRBV27,NA,TRBJ1-1,TGTGCCAGCAGTCACGGGGAGAACACTGAAGCTTTCTTT,CASSHGENTEAFF
NA,TRBV5-4,NA,TRBJ2-1,TGTGTCAGCAGCTTGGTCGGGGGGCCATACAATGAGCAGTTCTTC,CVSSLVGGPYNEQFF
NA,TRBV25-1,TRBD2,TRBJ2-5,TGTGCCAGCAGTGAATGGTTGGCGGGGGGGGGAGAGACCCAGTACTTC,CASSEWLAGGGETQYF
NA,TRBV7-2,NA,TRBJ1-2,TGTGCCAGCAGCTTAGCCGACTGGAGCTATGGCTACACCTTC,CASSLADWSYGYTF
NA,TRBV19,NA,TRBJ2-1,TGTGCCAGTAGCAAATGGAAGGGCAGTCTTTCCTCCTACAATGAGCAGTTCTTC,CASSKWKGSLSSYNEQFF
few,TRBV3-1/TRBV3-2,NA,TRBJ1-6,TGTGCCAGCCGCTCCACCAATTCAGGAAAGGGTTCACCCCTCCACTTT,CASRSTNSGKGSPLHF
NA,TRBV7-2,TRBD1,TRBJ1-4,TGTGCCAGCAGCTTGCGGGCAGGGGGAGGTGAAAAACTGTTTTTT,CASSLRAGGGEKLFF
NA,TRBV18,NA,TRBJ2-6,TGTGCCAGCTCACCGAAAACAGGAGTCTCTGGGGCCAACGTCCTGACTTTC,CASSPKTGVSGANVLTF
NA,TRBV27,NA,TRBJ1-1,TGTGCCAGCAGTTTATCGCCCAACAGGGTGGAGAACACTGAAGCTTTCTTT,CASSLSPNRVENTEAFF
NA,TRBV6-5,NA,TRBJ2-5,TGTGCCAGCAGTTACTCGCATGCGGAGACCCAGTACTTC,CASSYSHAETQYF
NA,TRBV29-1,NA,TRBJ1-1,TGCAGCGTTGTCCCAGAGAACACTGAAGCTTTCTTT,CSVVPENTEAFF
NA,TRBV29-1,NA,TRBJ2-5,TGCAGCGTGTGGGCCGCTTCGGAGACCCAGTACTTC,CSVWAASETQYF
NA,TRBV5-5,NA,TRBJ1-5,TGTGCCAGCAGCTTTCGGCAGGGTCATCAGCCCCAGCATTTT,CASSFRQGHQPQHF
NA,TRBV5-4,NA,TRBJ2-7,TGTGCCAGCAGCTTCGGGGCGGGAATCTTCTCCTACGAGCAGTACTTC,CASSFGAGIFSYEQYF
once,TRBV27,TRBD2,TRBJ2-7,TGTGCCAGCAGTTTACGGGGACTAGAATACGAGCAGTACTTC,CASSLRGLEYEQYF
few,TRBV7-9,NA,TRBJ2-7,TGTGCCAGCAGCCCACACCACGGGGACAACCCTTACGAGCAGTACTTC,CASSPHHGDNPYEQYF
NA,TRBV5-1,NA,TRBJ1-4,TGCGCCAGCAGCTTAGGTTCGGGAGTTGAAAAACTGTTTTTT,CASSLGSGVEKLFF
once,TRBV5-1,TRBD2,TRBJ2-5,TGCGCCAGCAGTTTTCGGCGGGGGGAGACCCAGTACTTC,CASSFRRGETQYF
NA,TRBV7-3,TRBD1,TRBJ2-3,TGTGCCAGCAGCTTGGACAGGACAGATACGCAGTATTTT,CASSLDRTDTQYF
NA,TRBV18,NA,TRBJ1-1,TGTGCCAGCTCACCACCGACCCGTACTGAAGCTTTCTTT,CASSPPTRTEAFF
NA,TRBV6-4,TRBD2,TRBJ2-1,TGTGCCAGCAGTGTAAGCGGGGGATCCTACAATGAGCAGTTCTTC,CASSVSGGSYNEQFF
NA,TRBV27,NA,TRBJ2-5,TGTGCCAGCAGTTTGGGAGAGACCCAGTACTTC,CASSLGETQYF
NA,TRBV20-1,NA,TRBJ1-6,TGCAGTGCTAGTGAGGGGGTGGATAATTCACCCCTCCACTTT,CSASEGVDNSPLHF